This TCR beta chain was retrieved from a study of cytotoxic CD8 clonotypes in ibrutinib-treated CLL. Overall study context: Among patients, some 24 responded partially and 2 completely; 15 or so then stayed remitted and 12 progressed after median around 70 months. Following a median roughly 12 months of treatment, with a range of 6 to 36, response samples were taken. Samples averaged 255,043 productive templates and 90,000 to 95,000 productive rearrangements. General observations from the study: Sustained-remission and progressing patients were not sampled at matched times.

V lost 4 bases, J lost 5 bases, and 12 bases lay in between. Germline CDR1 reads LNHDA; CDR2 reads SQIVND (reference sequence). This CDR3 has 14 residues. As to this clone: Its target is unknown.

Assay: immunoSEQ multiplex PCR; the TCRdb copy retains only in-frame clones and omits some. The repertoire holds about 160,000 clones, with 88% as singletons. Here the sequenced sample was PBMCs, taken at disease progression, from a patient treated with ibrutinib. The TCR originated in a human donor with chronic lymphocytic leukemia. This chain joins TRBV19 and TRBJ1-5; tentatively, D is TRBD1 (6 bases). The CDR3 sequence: CASSTGQPHQPQHF. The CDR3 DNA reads TGTGCCAGTAGTACCGGACAGCCCCATCAGCCCCAGCATTTT.